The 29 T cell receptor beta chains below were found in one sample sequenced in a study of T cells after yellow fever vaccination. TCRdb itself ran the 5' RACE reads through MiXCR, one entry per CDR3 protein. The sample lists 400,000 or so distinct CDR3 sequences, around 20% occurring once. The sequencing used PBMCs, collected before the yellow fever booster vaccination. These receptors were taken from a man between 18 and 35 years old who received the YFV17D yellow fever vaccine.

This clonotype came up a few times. The CDR3 nucleotides read TGTGCCAGCAGCGCAATTTATAACTCTGGGGCCAACGTCCTGACTTTC. It codes for CASSAIYNSGANVLTF. The rearrangement joins TRBV7-2 to TRBJ2-6; D not certain. The V and J ends lost 5 bases and 0 bases respectively, with 11 bases between them. CDR3 length: 16 residues. CDR1 is SGHTA, CDR2 FQGNSA, per germline.

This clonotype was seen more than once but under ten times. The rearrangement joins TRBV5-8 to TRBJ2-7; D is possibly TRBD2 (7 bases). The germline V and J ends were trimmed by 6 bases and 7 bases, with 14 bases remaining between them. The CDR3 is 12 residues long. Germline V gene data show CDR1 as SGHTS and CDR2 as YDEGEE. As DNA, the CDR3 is TGTGCCAGCACCGCTGCGGGGGCGGAGCAGTACGTC. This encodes CASTAAGAEQYV.

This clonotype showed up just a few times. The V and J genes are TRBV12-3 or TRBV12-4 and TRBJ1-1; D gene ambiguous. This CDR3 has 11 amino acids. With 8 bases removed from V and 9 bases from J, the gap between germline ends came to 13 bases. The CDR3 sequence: CASGLGRQAFF. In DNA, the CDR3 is TGTGCCAGCGGATTGGGTCGTCAAGCTTTCTTT.

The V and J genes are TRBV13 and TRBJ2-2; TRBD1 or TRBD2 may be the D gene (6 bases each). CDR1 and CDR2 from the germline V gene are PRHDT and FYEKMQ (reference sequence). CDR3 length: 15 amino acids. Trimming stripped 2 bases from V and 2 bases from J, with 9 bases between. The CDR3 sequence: CASSLYGGNTGELFF. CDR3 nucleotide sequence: TGTGCCAGCAGCTTATACGGGGGCAACACCGGGGAGCTGTTTTTT.

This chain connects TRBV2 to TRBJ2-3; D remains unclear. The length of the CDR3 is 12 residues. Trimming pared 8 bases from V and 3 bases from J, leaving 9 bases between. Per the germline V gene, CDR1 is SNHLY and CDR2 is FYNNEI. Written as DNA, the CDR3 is TGTGCCAGCGACCCGGCAACAGATACGCAGTATTTT. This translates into CASDPATDTQYF.

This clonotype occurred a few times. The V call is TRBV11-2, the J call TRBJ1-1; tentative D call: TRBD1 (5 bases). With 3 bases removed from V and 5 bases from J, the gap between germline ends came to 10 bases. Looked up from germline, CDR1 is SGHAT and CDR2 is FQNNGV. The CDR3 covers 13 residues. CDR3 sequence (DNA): TGTGCCAGCAGCTTGGGGGTACGGACTGAAGCTTTCTTT. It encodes CASSLGVRTEAFF.

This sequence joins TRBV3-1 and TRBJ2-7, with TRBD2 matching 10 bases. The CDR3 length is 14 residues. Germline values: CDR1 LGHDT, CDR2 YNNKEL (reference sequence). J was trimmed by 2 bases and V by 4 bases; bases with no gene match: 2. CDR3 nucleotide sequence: TGTGCCAGCAGCCTTACTAGCGGGGCCTACGAGCAGTACGTC. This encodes CASSLTSGAYEQYV.

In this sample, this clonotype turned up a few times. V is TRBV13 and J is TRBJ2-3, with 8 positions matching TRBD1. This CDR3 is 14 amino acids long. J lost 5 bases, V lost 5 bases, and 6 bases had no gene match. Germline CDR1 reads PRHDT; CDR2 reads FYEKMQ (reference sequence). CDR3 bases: TGTGCCAGCAGCCAAGGACAGGGACTAGATACGCAGTATTTT. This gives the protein CASSQGQGLDTQYF.

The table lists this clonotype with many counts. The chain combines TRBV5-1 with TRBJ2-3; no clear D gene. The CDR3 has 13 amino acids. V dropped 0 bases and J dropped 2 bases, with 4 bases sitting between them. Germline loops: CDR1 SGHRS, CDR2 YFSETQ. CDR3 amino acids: CASSLEATDTQYF. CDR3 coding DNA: TGCGCCAGCAGCTTGGAGGCCACAGATACGCAGTATTTT.

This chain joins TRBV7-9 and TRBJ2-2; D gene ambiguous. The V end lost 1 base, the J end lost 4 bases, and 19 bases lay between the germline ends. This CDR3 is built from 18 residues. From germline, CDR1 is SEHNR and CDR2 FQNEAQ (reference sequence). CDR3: CASSLEEYVPESTGELFF. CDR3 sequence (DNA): TGTGCCAGCAGCTTAGAAGAGTACGTCCCAGAGAGCACCGGGGAGCTGTTTTTT.

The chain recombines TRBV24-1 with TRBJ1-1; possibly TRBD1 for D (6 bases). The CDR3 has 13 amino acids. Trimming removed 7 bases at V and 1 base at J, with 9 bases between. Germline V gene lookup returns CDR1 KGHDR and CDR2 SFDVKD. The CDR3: CATRRTANTEAFF. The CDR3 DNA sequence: TGTGCCACCAGGCGGACAGCGAACACTGAAGCTTTCTTT.

CDR3 sequence reads: CASSFFPGVYEQYF. The DNA for the CDR3 is TGTGCCAGCAGCTTCTTTCCGGGGGTCTACGAGCAGTACTTC. This chain joins TRBV11-2 and TRBJ2-7, with D possibly being TRBD2 (6 bases). V dropped 3 bases and J dropped 3 bases, with 12 bases sitting between them. The CDR3 loop spans 14 amino acids. From germline, CDR1 is SGHAT and CDR2 FQNNGV.

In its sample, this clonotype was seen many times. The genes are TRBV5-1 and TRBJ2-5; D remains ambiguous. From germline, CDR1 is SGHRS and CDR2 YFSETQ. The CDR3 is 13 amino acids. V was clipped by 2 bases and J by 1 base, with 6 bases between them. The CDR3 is CASSFNSQETQYF. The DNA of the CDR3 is TGCGCCAGCAGCTTTAACAGCCAAGAGACCCAGTACTTC.

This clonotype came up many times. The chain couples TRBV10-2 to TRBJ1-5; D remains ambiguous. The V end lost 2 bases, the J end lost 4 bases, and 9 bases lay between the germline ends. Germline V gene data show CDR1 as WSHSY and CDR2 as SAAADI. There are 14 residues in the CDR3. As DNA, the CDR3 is TGCGCCAGCAGTGAGAGTCACCTTAATCAGCCCCAGCATTTT. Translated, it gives CASSESHLNQPQHF.

The CDR3 coding sequence is TGCGCCAGCAGCAACCCCCGGGACCCTACAGATACGCAGTATTTT. It encodes CASSNPRDPTDTQYF. The J gene is TRBJ2-3, the V gene TRBV5-1; D might be TRBD1 or TRBD2, each matching 5 bases. Trimming shortened V by 4 bases and J by 3 bases, and 15 bases separated the two germline ends. Germline V gene lookup returns CDR1 SGHRS and CDR2 YFSETQ. CDR3 size: 15 residues. Based on the CDR3 plus reference TRBV5-1 and TRBJ2-3, the full variable domain is KAGVTQTPRYLIKTRGQQVTLSCSPISGHRSVSWYQQTPGQGLQFLFEYFSETQRNKGNFPGRFSGRQFSNSRSEMNVSTLELGDSALYLCASSNPRDPTDTQYFGPGTRLTVL.

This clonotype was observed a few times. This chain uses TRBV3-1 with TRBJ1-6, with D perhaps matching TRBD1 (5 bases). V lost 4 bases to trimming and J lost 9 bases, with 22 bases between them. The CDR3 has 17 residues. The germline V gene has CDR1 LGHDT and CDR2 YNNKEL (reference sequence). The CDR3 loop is CASSPSGGAGRISPLHF. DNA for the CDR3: TGTGCCAGCAGCCCTTCCGGGGGAGCAGGAAGGATTTCACCCCTCCACTTT.

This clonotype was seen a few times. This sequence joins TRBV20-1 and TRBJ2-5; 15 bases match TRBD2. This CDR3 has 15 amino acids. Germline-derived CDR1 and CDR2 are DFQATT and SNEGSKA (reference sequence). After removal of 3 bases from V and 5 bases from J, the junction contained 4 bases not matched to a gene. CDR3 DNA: TGCAGTGCTAGGGACGGGACTAGCGGGAGGGAGACCCAGTACTTC. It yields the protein CSARDGTSGRETQYF.

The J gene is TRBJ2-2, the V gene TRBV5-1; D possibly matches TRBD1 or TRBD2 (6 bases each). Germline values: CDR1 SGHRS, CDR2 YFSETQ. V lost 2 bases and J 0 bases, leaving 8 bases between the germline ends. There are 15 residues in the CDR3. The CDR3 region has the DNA TGCGCCAGCAGCTTTGGGGGGCCGAACACCGGGGAGCTGTTTTTT. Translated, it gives CASSFGGPNTGELFF.

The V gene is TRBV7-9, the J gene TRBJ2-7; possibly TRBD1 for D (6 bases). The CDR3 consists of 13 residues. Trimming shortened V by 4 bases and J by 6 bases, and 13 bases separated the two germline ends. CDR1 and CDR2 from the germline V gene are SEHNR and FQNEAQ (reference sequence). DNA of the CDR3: TGTGCCAGCAGCTCCTCAGGGGTGTCCGAGCAGTACTTC. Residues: CASSSSGVSEQYF.

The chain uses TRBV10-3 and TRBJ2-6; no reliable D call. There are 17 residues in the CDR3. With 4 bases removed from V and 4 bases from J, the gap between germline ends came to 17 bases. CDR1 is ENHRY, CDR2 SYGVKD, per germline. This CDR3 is CAISVQVGQRGANVLTF. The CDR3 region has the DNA TGTGCCATCAGTGTGCAAGTCGGCCAGAGGGGGGCCAACGTCCTGACTTTC.

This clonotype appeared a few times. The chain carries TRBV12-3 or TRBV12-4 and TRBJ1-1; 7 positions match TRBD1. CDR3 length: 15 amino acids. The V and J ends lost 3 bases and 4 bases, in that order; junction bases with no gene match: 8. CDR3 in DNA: TGTGCCAGCAGTTTTCGGCAGGGGGGGGTCACTGAAGCTTTCTTT. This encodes CASSFRQGGVTEAFF.

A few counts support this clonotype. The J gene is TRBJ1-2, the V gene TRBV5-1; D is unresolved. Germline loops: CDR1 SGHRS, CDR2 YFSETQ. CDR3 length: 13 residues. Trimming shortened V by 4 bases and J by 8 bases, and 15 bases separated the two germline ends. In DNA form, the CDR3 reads TGCGCCAGCAGCCCCGGACGTACGGGCGGCTACACCTTC. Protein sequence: CASSPGRTGGYTF. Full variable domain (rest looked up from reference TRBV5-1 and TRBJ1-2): KAGVTQTPRYLIKTRGQQVTLSCSPISGHRSVSWYQQTPGQGLQFLFEYFSETQRNKGNFPGRFSGRQFSNSRSEMNVSTLELGDSALYLCASSPGRTGGYTFGSGTRLTVV.

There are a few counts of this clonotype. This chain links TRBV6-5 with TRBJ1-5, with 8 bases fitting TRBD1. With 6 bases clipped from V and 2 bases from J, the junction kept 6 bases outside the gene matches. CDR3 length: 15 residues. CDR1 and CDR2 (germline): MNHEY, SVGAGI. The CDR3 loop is CASSSDRGGNQPQHF. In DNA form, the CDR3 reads TGTGCCAGCAGCTCCGACAGGGGAGGCAATCAGCCCCAGCATTTT.

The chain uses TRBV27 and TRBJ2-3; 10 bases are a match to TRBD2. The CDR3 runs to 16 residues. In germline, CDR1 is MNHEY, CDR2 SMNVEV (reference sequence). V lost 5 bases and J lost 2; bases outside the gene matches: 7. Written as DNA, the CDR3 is TGTGCCAGCAGTCTTCTAGCGGGGGCCCTCACAGATACGCAGTATTTT. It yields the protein CASSLLAGALTDTQYF.

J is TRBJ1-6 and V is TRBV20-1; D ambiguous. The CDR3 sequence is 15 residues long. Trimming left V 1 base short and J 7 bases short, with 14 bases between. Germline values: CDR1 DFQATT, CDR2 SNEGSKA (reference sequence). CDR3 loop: CSARAHTLNNSPLHF. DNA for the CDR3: TGCAGTGCTAGAGCCCATACCCTTAACAATTCACCCCTCCACTTT.

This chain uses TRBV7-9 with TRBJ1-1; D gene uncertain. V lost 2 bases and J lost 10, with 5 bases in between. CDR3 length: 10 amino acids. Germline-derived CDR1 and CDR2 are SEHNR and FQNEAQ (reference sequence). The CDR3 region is CASSLRRAFF. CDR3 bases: TGTGCCAGCAGCTTACGGAGAGCTTTCTTT.

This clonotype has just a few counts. For the CDR3, the DNA is TGTGCCAGCAGCTTAGGGACAGGGGACTATGGCTACACCTTC. This encodes CASSLGTGDYGYTF. The chain employs TRBV7-9 and TRBJ1-2; the match to TRBD1 covers 9 bases. The CDR3 is made up of 14 amino acids. CDR1 is SEHNR and CDR2 is FQNEAQ in the germline V gene (reference sequence). The J segment lost 3 bases and the V segment lost 1 base, leaving 0 bases of the junction unmatched.

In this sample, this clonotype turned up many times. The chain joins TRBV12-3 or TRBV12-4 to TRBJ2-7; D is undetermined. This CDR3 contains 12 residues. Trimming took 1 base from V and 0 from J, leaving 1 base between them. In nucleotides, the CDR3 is TGTGCCAGCAGTTTAGTCTCCTACGAGCAGTACTTC. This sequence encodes CASSLVSYEQYF.

The CDR3 is CASSLSGVIGELFF. The DNA for the CDR3 is TGTGCCAGCAGTTTATCAGGGGTCATCGGGGAGCTGTTTTTT. The V call is TRBV27, the J call TRBJ2-2; a weak D match, TRBD1 (5 bases). The germline V gene has CDR1 MNHEY and CDR2 SMNVEV (reference sequence). The CDR3 has 14 residues. V lost 0 bases, J lost 7 bases, and 9 bases lay in between.